A selection of T cell receptor beta chains follows, all from one sample in a study of blood T cell repertoires in COVID-19. This table comes from immunoSEQ multiplex PCR, and its TCRdb copy is limited to in-frame clones, with some not included. The sample gives roughly 70,000 clones, 90% of which show up once; 6.7% is in the top ten. The sequenced sample consisted of peripheral blood. These receptors were taken from an elderly woman with active COVID-19. Both conserved end residues are part of each CDR3. Each record gives: V gene, D gene, J gene, clone size, CDR3 protein, CDR3 DNA. D genes are given only for firm matches. Clone size, where shown, is once, few, many, or a class for clones that have expanded.

v_gene: TRBV18
d_gene: .
j_gene: TRBJ1-2
abundance: .
CDR3aa: CASSPWSGSGDYGYTF
CDR3nt: TGTGCCAGCTCACCATGGTCGGGTTCAGGGGACTATGGCTACACCTTC

v_gene: TRBV28
d_gene: .
j_gene: TRBJ1-5
abundance: .
CDR3aa: CASSQEGTRSNQHF
CDR3nt: TGTGCCAGCAGTCAGGAAGGGACAAGGAGTAACCAGCATTTT

v_gene: TRBV5-4
d_gene: .
j_gene: TRBJ1-5
abundance: .
CDR3aa: CASSLAGDNQPQHF
CDR3nt: TGTGCCAGCAGCTTAGCGGGGGACAATCAGCCCCAGCATTTT

v_gene: TRBV15
d_gene: TRBD1
j_gene: TRBJ2-7
abundance: .
CDR3aa: CATSTDRASAEQYF
CDR3nt: TGTGCCACCAGCACGGACAGGGCCTCCGCCGAGCAGTACTTC

v_gene: TRBV11-3
d_gene: TRBD1
j_gene: TRBJ2-3
abundance: .
CDR3aa: CASSPGTDPSTDTQYF
CDR3nt: TGTGCCAGCAGCCCCGGGACAGACCCTAGCACAGATACGCAGTATTTT

v_gene: TRBV7-6
d_gene: TRBD1
j_gene: TRBJ2-5
abundance: .
CDR3aa: CASSLGWGQGLETQYF
CDR3nt: TGTGCCAGCAGCTTAGGCTGGGGACAGGGGTTAGAGACCCAGTACTTC

v_gene: TRBV28
d_gene: .
j_gene: TRBJ2-7
abundance: .
CDR3aa: CASSSRVSHYEQYF
CDR3nt: TGTGCCAGCAGTTCCCGGGTCAGCCACTACGAGCAGTACTTC

v_gene: TRBV7-2
d_gene: TRBD2
j_gene: TRBJ2-5
abundance: .
CDR3aa: CASRAGTNQETQYF
CDR3nt: TGTGCCAGCAGGGCCGGGACTAACCAAGAGACCCAGTACTTC

v_gene: TRBV4-1
d_gene: .
j_gene: TRBJ2-1
abundance: once
CDR3aa: CASSRTTSKGVFSYNEQFF
CDR3nt: TGCGCCAGCAGCCGCACCACTTCAAAAGGGGTGTTCTCCTACAATGAGCAGTTCTTC

v_gene: TRBV20-1
d_gene: .
j_gene: TRBJ2-7
abundance: .
CDR3aa: CSASRGSGEQYF
CDR3nt: TGCAGTGCTAGTCGAGGGAGCGGCGAGCAGTACTTC

v_gene: TRBV7-3
d_gene: TRBD2
j_gene: TRBJ2-1
abundance: few
CDR3aa: CASSLTSGRPYNEQFF
CDR3nt: TGTGCCAGCAGCCTGACTAGCGGGAGGCCCTACAATGAGCAGTTCTTC

v_gene: TRBV11-2
d_gene: .
j_gene: TRBJ2-5
abundance: .
CDR3aa: CASSQRGAAGETQYF
CDR3nt: TGTGCCAGCAGCCAAAGAGGGGCGGCGGGGGAGACCCAGTACTTC

v_gene: TRBV28
d_gene: TRBD1
j_gene: TRBJ2-5
abundance: .
CDR3aa: CASSLQGAWETQYF
CDR3nt: TGTGCCAGCAGTTTGCAGGGGGCGTGGGAGACCCAGTACTTC

v_gene: TRBV27
d_gene: TRBD2
j_gene: TRBJ2-2
abundance: .
CDR3aa: CASSPYGLAGGTGELFF
CDR3nt: TGTGCCAGCAGTCCCTATGGACTAGCGGGCGGTACCGGGGAGCTGTTTTTT

v_gene: TRBV5-1
d_gene: .
j_gene: TRBJ2-7
abundance: .
CDR3aa: CASSRFGYEQYF
CDR3nt: TGCGCCAGCAGCCGCTTCGGCTACGAGCAGTACTTC

v_gene: TRBV5-6
d_gene: TRBD1
j_gene: TRBJ2-1
abundance: .
CDR3aa: CASSEAGTGYNEQFF
CDR3nt: TGTGCCAGCAGCGAAGCCGGGACAGGATACAATGAGCAGTTCTTC

v_gene: TRBV19
d_gene: .
j_gene: TRBJ2-7
abundance: .
CDR3aa: CASSRSSGGLTYEQYF
CDR3nt: TGTGCCAGTAGCCGCTCGTCCGGGGGTTTGACCTACGAGCAGTACTTC

v_gene: TRBV28
d_gene: .
j_gene: TRBJ1-3
abundance: .
CDR3aa: CASSPGLSGNTIYF
CDR3nt: TGTGCCAGCAGTCCAGGCCTCTCTGGAAACACCATATATTTT

v_gene: TRBV2
d_gene: TRBD1
j_gene: TRBJ2-5
abundance: .
CDR3aa: CATTGVGETQYF
CDR3nt: TGTGCCACAACAGGGGTAGGGGAGACCCAGTACTTC

v_gene: TRBV2
d_gene: TRBD2
j_gene: TRBJ2-5
abundance: .
CDR3aa: CASIGASGQETQYF
CDR3nt: TGTGCCAGCATCGGTGCTAGCGGACAAGAGACCCAGTACTTC

v_gene: TRBV28
d_gene: TRBD1
j_gene: TRBJ2-6
abundance: .
CDR3aa: CASRTGFYDRGPPPGANVLTF
CDR3nt: TGTGCCAGCAGGACAGGTTTCTATGACAGGGGGCCTCCGCCTGGGGCCAACGTCCTGACTTTC

v_gene: TRBV18
d_gene: TRBD1
j_gene: TRBJ1-3
abundance: once
CDR3aa: CASSSGTGSGNTIYF
CDR3nt: TGTGCCAGCTCATCCGGGACAGGGTCTGGAAACACCATATATTTT

v_gene: TRBV9
d_gene: .
j_gene: TRBJ2-2
abundance: .
CDR3aa: CASSVGYLDNKNAGELFF
CDR3nt: TGTGCCAGCAGCGTAGGATACCTCGACAACAAAAATGCCGGGGAGCTGTTTTTT

v_gene: TRBV9
d_gene: TRBD1
j_gene: TRBJ2-2
abundance: .
CDR3aa: CASSVVQGAAGELFF
CDR3nt: TGTGCCAGCAGCGTAGTACAGGGGGCGGCCGGGGAGCTGTTTTTT

v_gene: TRBV4-3
d_gene: .
j_gene: TRBJ2-2
abundance: once
CDR3aa: CASSQETLRAANTGELFF
CDR3nt: TGCGCCAGCAGCCAAGAGACGTTGCGGGCCGCGAACACCGGGGAGCTGTTTTTT

v_gene: TRBV11-2
d_gene: TRBD1
j_gene: TRBJ2-6
abundance: .
CDR3aa: CASSLRGTGGLTGANVLTF
CDR3nt: TGTGCCAGCAGCCTCCGAGGGACAGGGGGCCTTACTGGGGCCAACGTCCTGACTTTC

v_gene: TRBV5-4
d_gene: .
j_gene: TRBJ2-3
abundance: .
CDR3aa: CASSLGTSTDTQYF
CDR3nt: TGTGCCAGCAGCTTGGGGACTTCCACAGATACGCAGTATTTT

v_gene: TRBV5-4
d_gene: TRBD2
j_gene: TRBJ2-2
abundance: .
CDR3aa: CASSLATSGRGAGELFF
CDR3nt: TGTGCCAGCAGCTTGGCTACTAGCGGGAGGGGGGCCGGGGAGCTGTTTTTT

v_gene: TRBV28
d_gene: .
j_gene: TRBJ1-2
abundance: .
CDR3aa: CASTPGYPPNYGYTF
CDR3nt: TGTGCCAGCACCCCAGGGTATCCCCCTAACTATGGCTACACCTTC

v_gene: TRBV10-3
d_gene: .
j_gene: TRBJ1-2
abundance: .
CDR3aa: CAISDKPGTLGGYTF
CDR3nt: TGTGCCATCAGTGATAAACCCGGGACTTTGGGTGGCTACACCTTC

v_gene: TRBV15
d_gene: TRBD2
j_gene: TRBJ2-7
abundance: .
CDR3aa: CATSRDSGSFSSYEQYF
CDR3nt: TGTGCCACCAGCAGAGATAGCGGGAGTTTTAGCTCCTACGAGCAGTACTTC

v_gene: TRBV20-1
d_gene: .
j_gene: TRBJ2-3
abundance: .
CDR3aa: CSASGIYQGTDTQYF
CDR3nt: TGCAGTGCTAGTGGTATCTACCAAGGCACAGATACGCAGTATTTT

v_gene: TRBV5-6
d_gene: TRBD2
j_gene: TRBJ2-2
abundance: .
CDR3aa: CASRTSGINTGELFF
CDR3nt: TGTGCCAGCAGAACTAGCGGAATAAACACCGGGGAGCTGTTTTTT

v_gene: TRBV5-6
d_gene: .
j_gene: TRBJ1-6
abundance: few
CDR3aa: CASRQAWTANSPLHF
CDR3nt: TGTGCCAGCAGACAAGCTTGGACAGCTAATTCACCCCTCCACTTT

v_gene: TRBV11-2
d_gene: .
j_gene: TRBJ2-1
abundance: once
CDR3aa: CASSWTLEQFF
CDR3nt: TGTGCCAGCAGCTGGACTCTTGAGCAGTTCTTC

v_gene: TRBV7-9
d_gene: .
j_gene: TRBJ2-7
abundance: .
CDR3aa: CASSHDSFFYEQYF
CDR3nt: TGTGCCAGCAGCCACGACAGTTTTTTCTACGAGCAGTACTTC

v_gene: TRBV19
d_gene: TRBD1
j_gene: TRBJ1-4
abundance: few
CDR3aa: CASSPLDRGREKLFF
CDR3nt: TGTGCCAGTAGTCCACTTGACAGGGGGCGTGAAAAACTGTTTTTT